This T cell receptor beta chain was observed in a study of T cell responses to AZD1222 COVID-19 vaccine. The study, taken as a whole, reports: Recipients of two AZD1222 doses showed rising Spike-specific TCR breadth and depth. Baseline serology detected seropositivity in only a handful of AZD1222 recipients. Repertoire sampling was restricted to post-peak T cell response timepoints. The donor group comprised mostly white British people and more females; the analysis possibly underestimated clonal diversity.

The CDR3 is 14 amino acids. Germline V gene data show CDR1 as SGHNT and CDR2 as YYREEE (reference sequence). Trimming removed 3 bases at V and 1 base at J, with 10 bases between. The data were produced by immunoSEQ multiplex PCR, yet TCRdb's version contains in-frame clones alone and is incomplete. The sample lists around 120,000 clones, approximately 90% occurring once. About this clone itself: What it binds is unknown.

The sequencing used peripheral blood, collected 28 days after the second AZD1222 dose. The sequence derives from an adult who received the AZD1222 COVID-19 vaccine. The chain is built from TRBV5-4 and TRBJ2-5; tentatively, D is TRBD1 (5 bases). CDR3 sequence (DNA): TGTGCCAGCAGCTCGAAGCAGGGCCAAGAGACCCAGTACTTC. The encoded protein is CASSSKQGQETQYF. Looking up the rest from reference TRBV5-4 and TRBJ2-5 gives the full variable domain: ETGVTQSPTHLIKTRGQQVTLRCSSQSGHNTVSWYQQALGQGPQFIFQYYREEENGRGNFPPRFSGLQFPNYSSELNVNALELDDSALYLCASSSKQGQETQYFGPGTRLLVL.